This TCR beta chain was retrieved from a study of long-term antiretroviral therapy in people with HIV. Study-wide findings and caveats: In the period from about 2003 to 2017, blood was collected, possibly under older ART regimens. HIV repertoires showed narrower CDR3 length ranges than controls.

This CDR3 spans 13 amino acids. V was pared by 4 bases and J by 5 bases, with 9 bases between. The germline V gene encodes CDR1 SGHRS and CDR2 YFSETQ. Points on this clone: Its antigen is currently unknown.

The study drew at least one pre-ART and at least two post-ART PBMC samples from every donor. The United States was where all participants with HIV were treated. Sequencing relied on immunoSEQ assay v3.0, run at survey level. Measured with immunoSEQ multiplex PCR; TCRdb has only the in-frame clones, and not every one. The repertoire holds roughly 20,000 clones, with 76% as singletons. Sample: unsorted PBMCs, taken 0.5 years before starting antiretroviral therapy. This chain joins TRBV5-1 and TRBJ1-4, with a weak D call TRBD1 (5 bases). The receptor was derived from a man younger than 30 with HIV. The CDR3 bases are TGCGCCAGCAGCCCATCAGGGAATGAAAAACTGTTTTTT. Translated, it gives CASSPSGNEKLFF.